A single sample is the source of the 8 T cell receptor beta chains below, sequenced in a study of T cells in localized non-small cell lung cancer (TCRdb year 2020). Library generation was performed with the immunoSEQ multiplex PCR assay. TCRdb stores this immuneACCESS table with in-frame sequences only. Part of the clones is absent; in the studies checked, under half of the shortfall reflects unresolved V genes, and no reason is known for the rest. Here the sample has approximately 6,000 clones; roughly 84% occur a single time. The ten most abundant clones make up 45% to 65% of the sample. This material consisted of peripheral blood mononuclear cells, taken before any cancer treatment. The source is a female donor of 60 years or more with stage II lung adenocarcinoma.

The chain has TRBV27 and TRBJ1-1; D is uncertain. Germline V gives CDR1 MNHEY, CDR2 SMNVEV (reference sequence). V was pared by 5 bases and J by 2 bases, with 15 bases between. The CDR3 has 15 residues. CDR3 bases: TGTGCCAGCAGTGTTCTTGAAGGCCAAAACACTGAAGCTTTCTTT. It yields the protein CASSVLEGQNTEAFF.

This chain links TRBV6-5 with TRBJ2-5; D gene unclear. Germline-derived CDR1 and CDR2 are MNHEY and SVGAGI. V was trimmed by 4 bases and J by 1 base, leaving 7 bases between them. This CDR3 is built from 13 residues. In DNA, the CDR3 is TGTGCCAGCAGTTCCCCGGGCCAAGAGACCCAGTACTTC. It is translated as CASSSPGQETQYF.

This clone was detected only once. The chain couples TRBV7-9 to TRBJ2-2; 10 bases line up with TRBD1. J lost 3 bases, V lost 8 bases, and 9 bases had no gene match. The CDR3 totals 16 residues. The germline gives CDR1 SEHNR, CDR2 FQNEAQ (reference sequence). CDR3: CASPGAGQGYTGELFF. CDR3 sequence (DNA): TGTGCCAGCCCAGGGGCGGGACAGGGGTACACCGGGGAGCTGTTTTTT.

The chain is built from TRBV7-3 and TRBJ1-1; D remains unclear. V was pared by 3 bases and J by 0 bases, with 5 bases between. The CDR3 has 13 residues. Per the germline V gene, CDR1 is SGHTA and CDR2 is FQGTGA. The CDR3 bases are TGTGCCAGCAGCTTGTTCCTGAACACTGAAGCTTTCTTT. Translating gives CASSLFLNTEAFF.

In its sample, this clone was seen once. The CDR3 protein is CASSYSSGLSHEQYF. The CDR3, as DNA: TGTGCCAGCAGTTACTCCTCGGGACTATCCCACGAGCAGTACTTC. J is TRBJ2-7 and V is TRBV6-5; 7 bases are a match to TRBD2. The germline V gene encodes CDR1 MNHEY and CDR2 SVGAGI. The CDR3 spans 15 residues. With V trimmed by 0 bases and J by 5 bases, 7 bases remained unmatched.

The chain combines TRBV2 with TRBJ2-3; 10 bases align to TRBD1. The germline V gene has CDR1 SNHLY and CDR2 FYNNEI. Losses at the gene ends were 8 bases for V and 4 bases for J; bases not matched to a gene: 6. The CDR3 has 14 residues. Here the CDR3 DNA reads TGTGCCAGCCTGACAGGGGGCGGCCCAGATACGCAGTATTTT. This gives the protein CASLTGGGPDTQYF.

The chain recombines TRBV6-6 with TRBJ2-7; D is possibly TRBD1 or TRBD2 (5 bases each). The ends were cut back, 7 bases at V and 4 bases at J, with 17 bases in the middle. This CDR3 contains 14 residues. CDR1 is MNHNY and CDR2 is SVGAGI in the germline V gene (reference sequence). The CDR3 nucleotides read TGTGCCAGCAAGACCCTCGCTGGGGGTTACGAGCAGTACTTC. It translates to CASKTLAGGYEQYF.

The genes are TRBV27 and TRBJ1-4; tentative D call: TRBD1 (5 bases). Looked up from germline, CDR1 is MNHEY and CDR2 is SMNVEV (reference sequence). CDR3 length equals 15 residues. Trimming cost V 1 base and J 4 bases, with 10 bases left between them. The CDR3 loop is CASSLFQGHNEKLFF. In nucleotides, the CDR3 is TGTGCCAGCAGTTTATTTCAGGGCCATAATGAAAAACTGTTTTTT.